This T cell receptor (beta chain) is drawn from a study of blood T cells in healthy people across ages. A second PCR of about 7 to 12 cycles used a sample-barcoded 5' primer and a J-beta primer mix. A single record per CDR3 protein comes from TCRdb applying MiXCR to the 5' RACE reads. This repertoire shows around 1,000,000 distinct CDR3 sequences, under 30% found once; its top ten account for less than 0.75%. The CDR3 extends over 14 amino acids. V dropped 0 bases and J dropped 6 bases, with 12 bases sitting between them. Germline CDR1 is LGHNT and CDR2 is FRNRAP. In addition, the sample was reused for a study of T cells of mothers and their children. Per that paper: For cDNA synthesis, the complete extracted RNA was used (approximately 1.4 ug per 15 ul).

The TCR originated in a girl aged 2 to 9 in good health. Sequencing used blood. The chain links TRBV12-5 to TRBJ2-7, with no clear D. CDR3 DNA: TGTGCTAGTGGTTTGGTCGATCGACCCCCCGAGCAGTACTTC. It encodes CASGLVDRPPEQYF.